The 2 T cell receptor beta chains below all came from one sample that was sequenced in a study of T cell changes during pregnancy in multiple sclerosis. This table comes from immunoSEQ multiplex PCR, and its TCRdb copy is limited to in-frame clones, with some not included. Of 55,000 to 85,000 clones in the sample, about 90% are singletons; the top ten hold 1.4% to 1.5%. Sequences were derived from peripheral blood, sampled after pregnancy. These receptors were collected from a female donor with multiple sclerosis, enrolled in a pregnancy study.

J is TRBJ1-2 and V is TRBV19; D remains ambiguous. Trimming took 5 bases from V and 8 from J, leaving 12 bases between them. The CDR3 spans 12 residues. The germline V gene encodes CDR1 LNHDA and CDR2 SQIVND (reference sequence). The CDR3 loop is CASSWNLGGYTF. The CDR3 region has the DNA TGTGCCAGTAGTTGGAACCTAGGCGGCTACACCTTC.

The V call is TRBV6-4, the J call TRBJ2-4, with 7 positions matching TRBD1. Germline lookup yields CDR1 MRHNA and CDR2 SNTAGT. The CDR3 is 16 residues long. The ends lost 3 bases at V and 0 bases at J; junction bases unmatched: 5. Written as DNA, the CDR3 is TGTGCCAGCAGTGAAACCTCAGGGGGAGCCAAAAACATTCAGTACTTC. Amino acid sequence: CASSETSGGAKNIQYF.